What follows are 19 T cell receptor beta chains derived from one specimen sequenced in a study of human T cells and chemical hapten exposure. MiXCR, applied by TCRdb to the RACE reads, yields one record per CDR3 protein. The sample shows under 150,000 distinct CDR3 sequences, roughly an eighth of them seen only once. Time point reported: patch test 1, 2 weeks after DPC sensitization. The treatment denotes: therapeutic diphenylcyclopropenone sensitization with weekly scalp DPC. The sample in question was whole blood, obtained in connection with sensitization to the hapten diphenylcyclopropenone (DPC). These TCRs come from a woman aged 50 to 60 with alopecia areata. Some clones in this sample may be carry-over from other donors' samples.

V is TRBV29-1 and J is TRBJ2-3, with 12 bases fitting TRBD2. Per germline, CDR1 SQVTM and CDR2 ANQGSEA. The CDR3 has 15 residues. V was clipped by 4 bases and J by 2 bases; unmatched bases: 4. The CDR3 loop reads CSVGLAGGPTDTQYF. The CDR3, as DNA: TGCAGCGTTGGGCTAGCGGGGGGGCCCACAGATACGCAGTATTTT.

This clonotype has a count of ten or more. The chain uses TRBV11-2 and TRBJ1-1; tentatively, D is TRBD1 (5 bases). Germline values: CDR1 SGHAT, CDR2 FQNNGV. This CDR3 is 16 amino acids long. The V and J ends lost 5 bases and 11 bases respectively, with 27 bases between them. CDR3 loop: CASSPAAAREGRSAFF. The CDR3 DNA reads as TGTGCCAGCAGCCCCGCGGCTGCCAGGGAGGGTCGCTCGGCTTTCTTT.

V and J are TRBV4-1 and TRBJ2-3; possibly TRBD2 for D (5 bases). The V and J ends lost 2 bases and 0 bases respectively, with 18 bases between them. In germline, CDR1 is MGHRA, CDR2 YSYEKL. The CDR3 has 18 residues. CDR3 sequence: CASSQLTGLAPSTDTQYF. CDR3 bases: TGCGCCAGCAGCCAATTAACTGGGCTAGCTCCTAGCACAGATACGCAGTATTTT.

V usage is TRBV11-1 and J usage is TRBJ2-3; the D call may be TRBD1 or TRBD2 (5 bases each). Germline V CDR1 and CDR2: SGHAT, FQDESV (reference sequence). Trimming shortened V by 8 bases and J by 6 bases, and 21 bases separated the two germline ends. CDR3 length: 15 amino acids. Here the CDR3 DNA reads TGTGCCAGCTCACAAGGGACCATTCCCCGGGATACGCAGTATTTT. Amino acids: CASSQGTIPRDTQYF.

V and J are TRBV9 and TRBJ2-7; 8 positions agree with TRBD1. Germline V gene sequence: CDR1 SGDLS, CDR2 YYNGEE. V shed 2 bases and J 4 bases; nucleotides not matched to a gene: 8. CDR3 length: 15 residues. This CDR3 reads CASSVSGTGAYEQYF. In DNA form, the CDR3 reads TGTGCCAGCAGCGTTTCCGGGACAGGAGCGTACGAGCAGTACTTC.

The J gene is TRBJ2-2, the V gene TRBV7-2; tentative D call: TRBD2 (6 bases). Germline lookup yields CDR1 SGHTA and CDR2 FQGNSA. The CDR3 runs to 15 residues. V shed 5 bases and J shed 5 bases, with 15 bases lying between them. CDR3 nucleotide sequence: TGTGCCAGCAGCCCCGGGGGAGGTCTAACCGGGGAGCTGTTTTTT. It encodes CASSPGGGLTGELFF.

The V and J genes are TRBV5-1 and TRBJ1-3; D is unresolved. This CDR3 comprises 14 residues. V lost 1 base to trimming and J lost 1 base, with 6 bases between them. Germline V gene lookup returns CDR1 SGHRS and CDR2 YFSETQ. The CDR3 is CASSLSYSGNTIYF. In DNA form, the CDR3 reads TGCGCCAGCAGCTTGAGTTATTCTGGAAACACCATATATTTT.

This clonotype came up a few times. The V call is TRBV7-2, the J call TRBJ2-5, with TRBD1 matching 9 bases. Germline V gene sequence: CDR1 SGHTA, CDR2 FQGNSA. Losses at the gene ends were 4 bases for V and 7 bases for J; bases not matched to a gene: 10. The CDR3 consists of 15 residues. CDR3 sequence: CASSSETGGLGTQYF. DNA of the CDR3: TGTGCCAGCAGCTCCGAAACAGGGGGCTTGGGGACCCAGTACTTC.

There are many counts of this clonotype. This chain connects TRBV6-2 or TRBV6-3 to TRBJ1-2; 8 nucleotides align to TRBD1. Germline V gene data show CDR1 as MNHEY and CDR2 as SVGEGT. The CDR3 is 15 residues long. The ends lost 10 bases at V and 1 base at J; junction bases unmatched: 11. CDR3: CATRDRYLGNYGYTF. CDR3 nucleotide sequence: TGTGCCACCCGGGACAGGTATCTCGGTAACTATGGCTACACCTTC.

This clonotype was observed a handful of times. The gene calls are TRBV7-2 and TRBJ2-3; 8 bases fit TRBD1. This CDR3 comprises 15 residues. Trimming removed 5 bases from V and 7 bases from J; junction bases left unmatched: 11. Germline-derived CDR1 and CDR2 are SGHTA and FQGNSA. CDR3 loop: CASSQRTGNLNTQYF. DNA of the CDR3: TGTGCCAGCAGCCAGAGGACAGGGAATTTAAATACGCAGTATTTT.

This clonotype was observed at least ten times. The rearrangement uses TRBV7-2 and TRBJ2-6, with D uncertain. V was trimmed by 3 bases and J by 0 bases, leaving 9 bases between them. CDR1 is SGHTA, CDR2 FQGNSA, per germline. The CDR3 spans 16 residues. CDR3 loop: CASSFAGRSGANVLTF. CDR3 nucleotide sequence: TGTGCCAGCAGCTTCGCCGGACGCTCTGGGGCCAACGTCCTGACTTTC.

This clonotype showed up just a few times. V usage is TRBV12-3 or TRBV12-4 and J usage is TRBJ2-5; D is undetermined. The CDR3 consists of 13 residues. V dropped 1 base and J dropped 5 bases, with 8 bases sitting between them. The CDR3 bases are TGTGCCAGCAGTTTAGTTAGGTGGGAGACCCAGTACTTC. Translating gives CASSLVRWETQYF.

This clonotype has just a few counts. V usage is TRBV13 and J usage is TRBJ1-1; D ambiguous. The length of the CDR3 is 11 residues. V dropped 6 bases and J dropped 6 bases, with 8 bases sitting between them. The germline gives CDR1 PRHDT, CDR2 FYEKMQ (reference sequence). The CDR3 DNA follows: TGTGCCAGCAGATTGGGCGCTGAAGCTTTCTTT. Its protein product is CASRLGAEAFF.

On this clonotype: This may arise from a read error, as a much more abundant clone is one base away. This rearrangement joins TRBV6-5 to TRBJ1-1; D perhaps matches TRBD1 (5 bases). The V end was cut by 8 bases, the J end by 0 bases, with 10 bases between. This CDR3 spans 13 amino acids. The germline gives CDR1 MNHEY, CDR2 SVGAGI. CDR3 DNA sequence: TGTGCCAGCGGCGAGACAGTGAACACTGAAGCTTTCTTT. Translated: CASGETVNTEAFF.

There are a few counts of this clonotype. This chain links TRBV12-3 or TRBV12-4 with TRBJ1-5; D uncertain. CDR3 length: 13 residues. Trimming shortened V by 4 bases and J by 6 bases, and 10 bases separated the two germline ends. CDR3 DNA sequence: TGTGCCAGCAGTTCATCGAAGGGTCAGCCCCAGCATTTT. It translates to CASSSSKGQPQHF.

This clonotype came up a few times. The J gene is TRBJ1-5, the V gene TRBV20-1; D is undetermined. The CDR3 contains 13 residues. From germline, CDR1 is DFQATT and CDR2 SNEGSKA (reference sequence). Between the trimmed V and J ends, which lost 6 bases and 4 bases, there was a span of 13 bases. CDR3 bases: TGCAGTGCAGGTGGAGGAGGGAATCAGCCCCAGCATTTT. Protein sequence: CSAGGGGNQPQHF.

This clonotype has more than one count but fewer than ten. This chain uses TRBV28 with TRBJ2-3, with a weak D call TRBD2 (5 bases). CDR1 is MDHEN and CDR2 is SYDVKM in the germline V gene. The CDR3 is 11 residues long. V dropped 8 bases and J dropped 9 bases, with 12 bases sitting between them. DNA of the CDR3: TGTGCCAGCGGGATCGGGGTGACGCAGTATTTT. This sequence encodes CASGIGVTQYF.

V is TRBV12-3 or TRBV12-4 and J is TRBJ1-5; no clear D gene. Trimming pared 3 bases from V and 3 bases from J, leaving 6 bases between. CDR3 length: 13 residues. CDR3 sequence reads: CASSLVHNQPQHF. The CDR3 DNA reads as TGTGCCAGCAGTTTGGTCCACAATCAGCCCCAGCATTTT.

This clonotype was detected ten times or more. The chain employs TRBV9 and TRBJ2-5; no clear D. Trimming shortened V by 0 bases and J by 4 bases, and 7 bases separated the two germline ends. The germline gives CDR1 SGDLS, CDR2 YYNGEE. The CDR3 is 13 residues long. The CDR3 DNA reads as TGTGCCAGCAGCGTAGGCGCCGGAGAGACCCAGTACTTC. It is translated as CASSVGAGETQYF.